This TCR beta chain was observed in a study of cytomegalovirus exposure and HLA in healthy donors. Study conclusions and caveats: The tendency of first-cohort TCR clusters to co-occur in the 120 validation repertoires was identified by a subsequent analysis. Cytomegalovirus status was reportedly diagnosed by the classifier with high sensitivity and specificity.

Produced via immunoSEQ multiplex PCR; TCRdb's table is partial and in-frame only. The sample shows roughly 240,000 clones, about 83% of them seen only once. As regards this clone: Its antigen is currently unknown.

The clonotype comes from a man aged 18 to 29 in good health and CMV-seronegative. Sequencing was carried out using PBMCs.

CDR3 protein: CASSQGQGSDTEAFF. For the CDR3, the DNA is TGCGCCAGCAGCCAGGGACAGGGGTCGGACACTGAAGCTTTCTTT. The chain recombines TRBV4-3 with TRBJ1-1, with TRBD1 identical over 10 bases. Unmatched junction bases numbered 4, after V lost 3 bases and J lost 3 bases. This CDR3 has 15 residues. CDR1 and CDR2 from the germline V gene are LGHNA and YSLEER.